This T cell receptor beta chain derives from a study of STAT5B mutations in CD4+ large granular lymphocyte leukemia. The CDR3 consists of 11 residues. The V gene lost 6 bases and the J gene lost 15 bases, with 15 bases spanning the gap. Germline V gives CDR1 SGHNT, CDR2 YENEEA. Controls came from buffy coats of healthy blood donors. Here immunoSEQ multiplex PCR was the method, and the copy in TCRdb shows in-frame clones only, minus some. The table includes over 30,000 clones, 76% detected once. This clone was seen only once. This chain links TRBV11-3 with TRBJ2-1, with D maybe TRBD1 (6 bases). Specimen: CD4+ T cells from blood buffy coats. This clonotype was sampled from a human donor in good health. In DNA form, the CDR3 reads TGTGCCAGCAGTGCTCCAGGGGAACTGTTCTTC. Protein sequence: CASSAPGELFF.